This T cell receptor beta chain was identified in a study of blood T cell repertoires in COVID-19. Generated by immunoSEQ multiplex PCR, the TCRdb table keeps only in-frame clones and is missing some. The sample has more than 200,000 clones, 65% to 85% seen once; the top ten hold around 7%. The CDR3 runs to 15 residues. The germline gives CDR1 SGHRS, CDR2 YFSETQ. Losses at the gene ends were 3 bases for V and 0 bases for J; bases not matched to a gene: 5. The genes are TRBV5-1 and TRBJ1-1, with 7 bases aligning to TRBD1. Sequenced sample: PBMCs or T cells enriched from blood (not recorded which). This sequence was found in a woman between 35 and 50 years old with acute COVID-19. This CDR3 is CASSSGGAMNTEAFF. CDR3 DNA: TGCGCCAGCAGCTCAGGGGGAGCCATGAACACTGAAGCTTTCTTT.